The 14 T cell receptor beta chains given below trace back to one sample, sequenced in a study of blood T cell repertoires in COVID-19 (dated by TCRdb to the early 2020s). Library construction relied on the immunoSEQ multiplex PCR assay. TCRdb holds this immuneACCESS table with in-frame rearrangements only. Some clones are missing; in checked studies, unresolved V genes explain under half, and the rest has no known cause. The table for this sample lists tens of thousands of clones; approximately 77% of them were counted only once. Of the sample, 16% falls within the top ten clones. Material for sequencing was peripheral blood. These receptors were collected from a human donor in a cohort sampled during active COVID-19.

V is TRBV5-5 and J is TRBJ2-1; 10 nucleotides line up with TRBD2. The CDR3 has 18 residues. V was pared by 0 bases and J by 6 bases, with 12 bases of the junction left unmatched. Germline lookup yields CDR1 SGHKS and CDR2 YYEKEE (reference sequence). For the CDR3, the DNA is TGTGCCAGCAGCTTGGTGGCTAGCGGGAGCAATTTGGGCAATGAGCAGTTCTTC. Its translation: CASSLVASGSNLGNEQFF.

This clone was detected only a few times. V is TRBV29-1 and J is TRBJ2-5; weak D call: TRBD2 (5 bases). The CDR3 covers 14 residues. V lost 0 bases to trimming and J lost 1 base, with 9 bases between them. Germline V CDR1 and CDR2: SQVTM, ANQGSEA. CDR3 DNA sequence: TGCAGCGTTGAAGACCGGAGGCTCCAAGAGACCCAGTACTTC. The encoded protein is CSVEDRRLQETQYF. The whole variable domain, remainder taken from reference TRBV29-1 and TRBJ2-5, is SAVISQKPSRDICQRGTSLTIQCQVDSQVTMMFWYRQQPGQSLTLIATANQGSEATYESGFVIDKFPISRPNLTFSTLTVSNMSPEDSSIYLCSVEDRRLQETQYFGPGTRLLVL.

The chain employs TRBV4-1 and TRBJ2-7; 10 nucleotides match TRBD1. Unmatched junction bases numbered 7, after V lost 3 bases and J lost 2 bases. The germline V gene encodes CDR1 MGHRA and CDR2 YSYEKL. The CDR3 runs 16 residues. The CDR3 DNA sequence: TGCGCCAGCAGCCACCAGACAGGGGGCGCCCCCTACGAGCAGTACTTC. Translating it yields CASSHQTGGAPYEQYF.

The chain recombines TRBV5-5 with TRBJ2-3; D possibly corresponds to TRBD2 (5 bases). Trimming shortened V by 0 bases and J by 6 bases, and 5 bases separated the two germline ends. The CDR3 length is 12 residues. In germline, CDR1 is SGHKS, CDR2 YYEKEE (reference sequence). The CDR3 sequence is CASSLERDTQYF. CDR3 bases: TGTGCCAGCAGCTTGGAGCGGGATACGCAGTATTTT.

The J gene is TRBJ2-7, the V gene TRBV19; TRBD2 is a possible D gene (5 bases). Trimming removed 6 bases from V and 4 bases from J, with 19 bases in between. Germline assignment: CDR1 LNHDA and CDR2 SQIVND (reference sequence). This CDR3 spans 15 amino acids. The CDR3 coding sequence is TGTGCCAGTAGCCGGAGGACTGGCCTGACATACGAGCAGTACTTC. Translated, it gives CASSRRTGLTYEQYF.

This sequence joins TRBV19 and TRBJ1-1; D remains unclear. Germline CDR1 and CDR2: LNHDA and SQIVND (reference sequence). V was cut by 1 base and J by 1 base, with 16 bases left in between. The CDR3 has 17 amino acids. The CDR3 bases are TGTGCCAGTAGTATAGCTGGGGTTCGCGGGGAGAACACTGAAGCTTTCTTT. It yields the protein CASSIAGVRGENTEAFF.

This sequence joins TRBV5-4 and TRBJ2-2, with TRBD2 as a possible D gene (5 bases). CDR3 length: 15 amino acids. Trimming stripped 1 base from V and 4 bases from J, with 11 bases between. Germline lookup yields CDR1 SGHNT and CDR2 YYREEE (reference sequence). CDR3 DNA: TGTGCCAGCAGCTTGACCGGGGTTAGCACCGGGGAGCTGTTTTTT. Amino acids: CASSLTGVSTGELFF.

The CDR3 here is CASSSSGPLGQETQYF. The CDR3 DNA follows: TGTGCCAGCAGTTCTTCAGGGCCCTTGGGACAAGAGACCCAGTACTTC. The gene calls are TRBV6-5 and TRBJ2-5, with D perhaps matching TRBD1 (5 bases). CDR1 is MNHEY, CDR2 SVGAGI, per germline. The length of the CDR3 is 16 residues. V gave up 4 bases and J gave up 2 bases, with 17 bases separating them.

This chain links TRBV6-5 with TRBJ1-2, with no clear D. Trimming removed 7 bases at V and 4 bases at J, with 19 bases between. This CDR3 spans 15 amino acids. Germline CDR1 and CDR2: MNHEY and SVGAGI. CDR3 region: CASTREGRGSYGYTF. CDR3 bases: TGTGCCAGCACACGAGAAGGACGGGGTAGCTATGGCTACACCTTC.

Only one count was recorded for this clone. The V and J genes are TRBV5-1 and TRBJ2-5; tentatively, D is TRBD2 (5 bases). The ends were cut back, 4 bases at V and 0 bases at J, with 10 bases in the middle. Looked up from germline, CDR1 is SGHRS and CDR2 is YFSETQ. CDR3 length: 14 residues. This chain's CDR3 is CASSPRGDQETQYF. CDR3 DNA: TGCGCCAGCAGCCCCCGGGGAGACCAAGAGACCCAGTACTTC.

A single count supports this clone. DNA for the CDR3: TGTGCCAGCACCCTATTCGACAGTAATTCACCCCTCCACTTT. This gives the protein CASTLFDSNSPLHF. V and J are TRBV6-1 and TRBJ1-6; D perhaps matches TRBD1 (5 bases). Trimming took 7 bases from V and 6 from J, leaving 13 bases between them. The CDR3 loop spans 14 amino acids. Germline CDR1 reads MNHNS; CDR2 reads SASEGT.

The genes are TRBV3-1 (or the pseudogene TRBV3-2) and TRBJ2-1; no definite D call. The CDR3 contains 12 residues. The V gene lost 4 bases and the J gene lost 9 bases, with 10 bases spanning the gap. The germline V gene encodes CDR1 LGHDT and CDR2 YNNKEL (reference sequence). The CDR3 sequence: CASSLTVTEQFF. DNA for the CDR3: TGTGCCAGCAGCCTGACTGTCACTGAGCAGTTCTTC.

The rearrangement joins TRBV2 to TRBJ2-7; tentatively, D is TRBD1 (6 bases). CDR1 is SNHLY, CDR2 FYNNEI, per germline. Trimming took off 11 bases at V and 1 base at J, with 9 bases between the two ends. The CDR3 is made up of 11 amino acids. The chain's CDR3 is CAGQRSYEQYF. Here the CDR3 DNA reads TGTGCCGGACAGCGATCCTACGAGCAGTACTTC.

The rearrangement links TRBV28 to TRBJ1-4; a weak D match, TRBD1 (5 bases). The CDR3 runs to 18 residues. The V end lost 3 bases, the J end lost 1 base, and 18 bases lay between the germline ends. CDR1 is MDHEN, CDR2 SYDVKM, per germline. The CDR3 sequence is CASSFGGGAGRTNEKLFF. CDR3 coding DNA: TGTGCCAGCAGTTTTGGGGGTGGCGCGGGGAGAACTAATGAAAAACTGTTTTTT.